The clone carrying this T cell receptor (beta chain) was recorded only once. CDR1 and CDR2 from the germline V gene are SEHNR and FQNEAQ (reference sequence). This CDR3 spans 18 amino acids. Germline trimming cut 5 bases from V and 4 bases from J; bases unmatched to any gene: 14. This entry belongs to a study of PD-L1 blockade in urothelial cancer. Repertoires were generated with immunoSEQ multiplex PCR, while TCRdb's copy carries only in-frame clones and drops some. The repertoire holds 45,000 to 50,000 clones, with around 80% as singletons. The sample's time point: peripheral blood 6 weeks after treatment start.

This material consisted of PBMCs, taken around atezolizumab (anti-PD-L1) treatment. This chain links TRBV7-9 with TRBJ1-5; 10 nucleotides align to TRBD1. The receptor comes from a man between 65 and 80 years old with urothelial cancer. The CDR3 nucleotides are TGTGCCAGCAGCAGGACCGGGACAGGGGAGACCGCGAATCAGCCCCAGCATTTT. Residues: CASSRTGTGETANQPQHF.